Listed here are 3 T cell receptor beta chains from one sample, sequenced in a study of T cells in women clearing cervical HPV infection. Method: immunoSEQ multiplex PCR; TCRdb's copy keeps in-frame clones and lacks some. Recorded for this sample: some 40,000 clones. What was sequenced was blood buffy coat. These receptors all come from a woman aged 18 to 75 with a cervical HPV16 infection that either progressed to CIN3+ or cleared (not recorded which).

The sequenced part of the CDR3 DNA is TGTGCCAGCTCACCCGGACAGGAGAACACCGGGGAG. Amino acids: CASSPGQENTGE. The CDR3 in its entirety is CASSPGQENTGELFF. The chain couples TRBV18 to TRBJ2-2; 7 bases align to TRBD1. Sequencing ends 3 residues short of the CDR3 end; the germline J gene provides the rest. V shed 3 bases and J 1 base; nucleotides not matched to a gene: 2. This CDR3 region has 15 residues. CDR1 is KGHSH and CDR2 is LQKENI in the germline V gene.

With respect to this clone: The read is 3 residues too short to cover the CDR3 end, so that end is filled in from the germline J gene. V and J are TRBV9 and TRBJ2-7, with 7 bases that match TRBD1. The CDR3 is made up of 15 amino acids. The J segment lost 2 bases and the V segment lost 0 bases, leaving 5 bases of the junction unmatched. Per the germline V gene, CDR1 is SGDLS and CDR2 is YYNGEE. This chain's CDR3 is CASSVDWGQTYEQYF. The part of the CDR3 DNA that was read is TGTGCCAGCAGCGTAGACTGGGGACAGACCTACGAG.

Worth noting for this clone: Sequencing ends 3 residues short of the CDR3 end; the germline J gene provides the rest. This sequence joins TRBV7-8 and TRBJ2-7; D is unresolved. Germline V gene sequence: CDR1 SGHVS, CDR2 FQNEAQ. V was clipped by 1 base and J by 0 bases, with 7 bases between them. The CDR3 totals 14 residues. The CDR3 loop reads CASSLGAPSYEQYF. CDR3 DNA (partial): TGTGCCAGCAGCTTAGGGGCTCCCTCCTACGAG.